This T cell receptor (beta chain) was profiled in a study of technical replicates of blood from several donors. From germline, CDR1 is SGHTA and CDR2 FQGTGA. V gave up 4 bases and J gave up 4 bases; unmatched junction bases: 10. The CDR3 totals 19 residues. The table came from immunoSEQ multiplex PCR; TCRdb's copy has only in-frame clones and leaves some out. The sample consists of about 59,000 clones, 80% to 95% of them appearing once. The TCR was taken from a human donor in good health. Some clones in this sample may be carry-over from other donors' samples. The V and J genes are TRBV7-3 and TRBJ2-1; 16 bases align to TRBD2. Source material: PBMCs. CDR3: CASSSGLAGGPGSYNEQFF. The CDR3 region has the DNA TGTGCCAGCAGCTCGGGACTAGCGGGAGGGCCAGGCTCTTACAATGAGCAGTTCTTC.